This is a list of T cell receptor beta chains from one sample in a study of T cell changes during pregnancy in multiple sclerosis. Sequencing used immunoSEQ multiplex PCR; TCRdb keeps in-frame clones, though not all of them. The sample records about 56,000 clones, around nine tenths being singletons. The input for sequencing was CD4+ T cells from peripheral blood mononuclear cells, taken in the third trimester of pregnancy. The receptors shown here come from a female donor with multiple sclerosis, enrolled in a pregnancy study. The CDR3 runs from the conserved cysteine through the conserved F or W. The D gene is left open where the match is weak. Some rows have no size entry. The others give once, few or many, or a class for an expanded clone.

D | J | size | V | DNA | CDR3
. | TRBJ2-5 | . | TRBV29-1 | TGCAGCGTTGATGTAGTGGAGACCCAGTACTTC | CSVDVVETQYF
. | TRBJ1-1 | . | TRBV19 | TGTGCCAGTAGTATAGGCCAGGGGAACACTGAAGCTTTCTTT | CASSIGQGNTEAFF
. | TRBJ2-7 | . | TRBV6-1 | TGTGCCAGCAGTCCAGGGTTCTACGAGCAGTACTTC | CASSPGFYEQYF
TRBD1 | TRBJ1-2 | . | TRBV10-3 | TGTGCCAGTCGGGACAGGGGGCGGAATGGCTACACCTTC | CASRDRGRNGYTF
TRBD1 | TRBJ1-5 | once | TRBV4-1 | TGCGCCAGCAGCCAGACAGGGCTTTTCAATCAGCCCCAGCATTTT | CASSQTGLFNQPQHF
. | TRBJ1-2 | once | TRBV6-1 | TGTGCCAGCAGTCCGTCCAGTACTAACTATGGCTACACCTTC | CASSPSSTNYGYTF
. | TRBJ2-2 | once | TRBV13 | TGTGCCAGCAGCTTCCAGACTATTACGGGGGAGGTCGGGGAGCTGTTTTTT | CASSFQTITGEVGELFF
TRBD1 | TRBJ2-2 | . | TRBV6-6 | TGTGCCAGCAGTTACTCTCACAGGGGTAACACCGGGGAGCTGTTTTTT | CASSYSHRGNTGELFF
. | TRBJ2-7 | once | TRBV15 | TGTGCCACCAGCAGAGATCTTAGCGTAGCCTACGAGCAGTACTTC | CATSRDLSVAYEQYF
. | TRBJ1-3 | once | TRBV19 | TGTGCCAGTAGTACCACAGCCTCTGGAAACACCATATATTTT | CASSTTASGNTIYF
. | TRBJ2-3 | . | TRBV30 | TGTGCCTGGAGTGTACTAGATACGCAGTATTTT | CAWSVLDTQYF
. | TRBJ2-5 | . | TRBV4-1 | TGCGCCAGCAGCCAAAGCCTCGCAGAGACCCAGTACTTC | CASSQSLAETQYF
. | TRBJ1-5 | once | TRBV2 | TGTGCCAGCAGGCCGGGACACCTCAATCAGCCCCAGCATTTT | CASRPGHLNQPQHF
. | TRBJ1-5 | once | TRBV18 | TGTGCCAGCTCACCATTAGAGGGGGATCAGCCCCAGCATTTT | CASSPLEGDQPQHF
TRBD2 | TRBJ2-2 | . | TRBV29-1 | TGCAGCGCCTCTAGCGGGGGGAACACCGGGGAGCTGTTTTTT | CSASSGGNTGELFF
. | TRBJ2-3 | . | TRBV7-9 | TGTGCCAGCAGCCCCCCAGGGGAATGGAGCACAGATACGCAGTATTTT | CASSPPGEWSTDTQYF
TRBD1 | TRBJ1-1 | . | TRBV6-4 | TGTGCCAGCCCGGGACAGGGTCACACTGAAGCTTTCTTT | CASPGQGHTEAFF
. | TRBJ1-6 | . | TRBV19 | TGTGCCAGTAGCCTTGGACGGGAATCACCCCTCCACTTT | CASSLGRESPLHF
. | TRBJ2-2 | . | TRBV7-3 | TGTGCCAGCAGCCTAAACACCGGGGAGCTGTTTTTT | CASSLNTGELFF
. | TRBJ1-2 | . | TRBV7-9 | TGTGCCAGCAGCCTCGGGACTTCGGGCGGCTACACCTTC | CASSLGTSGGYTF
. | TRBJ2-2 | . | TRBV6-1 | TGTGCCAGCAGTGAAGCGGTCGTGGGCAGTCTAAACACCGGGGAGCTGTTTTTT | CASSEAVVGSLNTGELFF
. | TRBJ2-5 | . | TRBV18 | TGTGCCAGCTCACCACGAGACCAAGAGACCCAGTACTTC | CASSPRDQETQYF
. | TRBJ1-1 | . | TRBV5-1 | TGCGCCAGCAGCTCCACGGACTTTTTAGCTGAAGCTTTCTTT | CASSSTDFLAEAFF
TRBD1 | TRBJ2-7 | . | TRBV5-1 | TGCGCCAGCAGTCACGACAGGGAGCCCTACGAGCAGTACTTC | CASSHDREPYEQYF
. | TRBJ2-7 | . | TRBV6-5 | TGTGCCAGCAGTTACTCACAGATTTCCTACGAGCAGTACTTC | CASSYSQISYEQYF
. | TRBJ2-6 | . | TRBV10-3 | TGTGCCATCAGTGAAGGGGCCTTCGCTGGGGCCAACGTCCTGACTTTC | CAISEGAFAGANVLTF
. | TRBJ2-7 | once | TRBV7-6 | TGTGCCAGCAGGCAGAGGGCCGGCTACGAGCAGTACTTC | CASRQRAGYEQYF
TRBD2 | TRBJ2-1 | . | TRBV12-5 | TGTGCTAGTGGTCGACTAGCGGGGGGCTCGAAGGGGGTACACAATGAGCAGTTCTTC | CASGRLAGGSKGVHNEQFF
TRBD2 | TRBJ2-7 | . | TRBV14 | TGTGCCAGCAGCCGCAGACTAGCTGGGCACGAGCAGTACTTC | CASSRRLAGHEQYF